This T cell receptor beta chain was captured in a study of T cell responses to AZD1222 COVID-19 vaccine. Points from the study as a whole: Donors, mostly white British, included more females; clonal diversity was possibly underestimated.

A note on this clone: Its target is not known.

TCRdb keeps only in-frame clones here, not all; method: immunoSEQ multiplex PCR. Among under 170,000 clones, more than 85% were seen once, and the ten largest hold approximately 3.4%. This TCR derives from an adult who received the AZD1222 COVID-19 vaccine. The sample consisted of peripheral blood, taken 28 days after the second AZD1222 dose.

DNA of the CDR3: TGTGCCAGCTCACCAAGGGAGCCCTACGAGCAGTACTTC. This gives the protein CASSPREPYEQYF. This chain joins TRBV18 and TRBJ2-7; D may be TRBD2 (5 bases). Per the germline V gene, CDR1 is KGHSH and CDR2 is LQKENI. The CDR3 spans 13 residues. V was pared by 2 bases and J by 2 bases, with 7 bases between.